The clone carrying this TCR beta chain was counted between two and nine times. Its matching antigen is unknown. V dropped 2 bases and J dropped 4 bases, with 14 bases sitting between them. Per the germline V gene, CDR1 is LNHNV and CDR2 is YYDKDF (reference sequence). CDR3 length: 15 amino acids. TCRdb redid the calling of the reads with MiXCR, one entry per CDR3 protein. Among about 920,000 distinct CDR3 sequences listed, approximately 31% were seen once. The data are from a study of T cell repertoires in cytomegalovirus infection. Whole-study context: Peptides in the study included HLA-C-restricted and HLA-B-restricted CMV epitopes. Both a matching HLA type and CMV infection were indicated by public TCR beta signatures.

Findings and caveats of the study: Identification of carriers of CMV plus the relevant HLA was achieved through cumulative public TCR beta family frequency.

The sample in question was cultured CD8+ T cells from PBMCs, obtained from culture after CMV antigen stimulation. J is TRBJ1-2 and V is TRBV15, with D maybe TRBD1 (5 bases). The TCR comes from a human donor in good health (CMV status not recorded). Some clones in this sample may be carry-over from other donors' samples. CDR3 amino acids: CATSRSGETVYGYTF. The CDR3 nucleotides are TGTGCCACCAGCAGATCCGGGGAGACAGTCTATGGCTACACCTTC.